The entry below describes one T cell receptor beta chain. This receptor's antigen is unknown. A much larger clone is a single base away; this may be a read error. Any patient with an uncontrolled infection, another autoimmune disease, pregnancy or lactation was excluded. Clinical symptoms, serum thyroxine and TRAb, thyroid ultrasound, and orbital computed tomography formed the basis for the diagnoses. Total RNA was extracted with Trizol reagent, and quality was checked on an Agilent 2100 Bioanalyzer. The data belong to a study of T cells in Graves' hyperthyroidism and ophthalmopathy (dated by TCRdb to about 2019). Describing the broader study: To identify TCR V-J signatures that set the groups apart, the researchers used a discovery cohort of more than 95 patients, made up of 40 to 45 with Graves' ophthalmopathy and approximately 57 with stable Graves' hyperthyroidism. The study also compared thyroid tissue and blood T-cell repertoires from 5 to 7 Graves' hyperthyroidism patients. An independent validation cohort of under 20 hyperthyroidism patients and roughly 16 patients who later progressed to ophthalmopathy tested prospective prediction of ophthalmopathy. The paper describes TCR Vbeta CDR3 sequencing of 135 peripheral blood samples, made up of 43 ophthalmopathy patients, roughly 80 hyperthyroidism patients and 17 progressor patients. The roughly 100 discovery patients were randomly divided into training and test sets at a 7:3 ratio. After sampling, hyperthyroidism patients received methimazole starting at 30 mg daily, and ophthalmopathy patients received high-dose intravenous methylprednisolone.

The paper's findings and limits, for the study overall: Most expanded thyroid clonotypes (frequency above 0.001) were also detected in blood, suggesting blood repertoires may reflect thyroid immune responses. No statistical method was used to fix the sample size in advance, and group allocation was not hidden from the investigators. During validation, the model predicted progression to ophthalmopathy a median of approximately 6.5 months ahead of onset, with roughly 65% sensitivity and roughly 75% specificity. Ophthalmopathy was separated from stable hyperthyroidism by a 13 V-J signature model, with just over 85% sensitivity and about 84% specificity obtained in cross-validation and 80%/75% obtained in testing.

V was cut back by 2 bases and J by 8 bases, leaving a gap of 9 bases between them. CDR1 is given as MDHEN and CDR2 as SYDVKM, both from the germline V gene. The CDR3 goes from the cysteine to the phenylalanine over 12 residues. Here the CDR3 DNA is all that survives: 36 bases in frame from base 1. The TCR beta CDR3 regions were amplified from RNA transcripts. The TCR CDR3 was subjected to a first round of RT-PCR using the HTBI primer set and the Qiagen OneStep RT-PCR kit. Libraries were constructed in a second round of multiplex PCR, after which size selection and purification were carried out. Sequencing of the libraries was done on an Illumina HiSeq2000 using paired-end 100 bp reads. The authors' pipeline ran thus. SOAPnuke was used to process the raw data, with reads discarded if the reads contained adapters or uncalled bases, had a mean Phred below 15, or lacked an exact constant-primer or identifier match. COPE v1.2.5 was used to merge high-quality paired reads, and clonotypes were defined as unique nucleotide sequences. MiTCR v1.1 was used to align clonotypes to the IMGT TRBV, TRBD and TRBJ reference segments. Analysis was restricted to V-J combinations with a frequency above 0.0001, which covered approximately 99% of repertoires. A TCS score was defined as the ratio of F50 (clonal expansion) to E x V (chaos), with BLOSUM62-based TCRdist applied between CDR3 peptides within each V-J. Welch's t-statistics and random forest reduced 514 V-J features to about 13, which were used in a naive Bayes classifier (R e1071). Thyroid-blood repertoire similarity was quantified with the Morisita-Horn index. The public reads were quality trimmed at Q25 with fastp and then assembled into clones with MiXCR by TCRdb, keeping productive beta chains. Rows merge per CDR3 protein into single entries with the most common DNA and genes. What appears here as the V and J calls and clone size reflects TCRdb's work, not the paper's. The sample has approximately 510,000 distinct CDR3 sequences on record, about 46% of them singletons. Clones ranked in the top ten supply about two fifths of the sample.

The chain uses TRBV28 and TRBJ1-2; matching of 5 bases hints at TRBD1 as the D gene. This TCR came from an adult woman with Graves' disease, either hyperthyroidism or ophthalmopathy (not recorded which). Sequencing input: peripheral blood or thyroid tissue (not recorded which). The sequenced DNA: TGTGCCAGCAGTTTAGGGGGGGTCGGCTACACCTTC. This sequence encodes CASSLGGVGYTF.